These 32 T cell receptor beta chains originate from one sample sequenced in a study of Graves' ophthalmopathy and Graves' hyperthyroidism. The authors amplified TCR beta CDR3 regions from RNA transcripts. The library came from an HTBI-primed first-round RT-PCR and a second-round multiplex PCR. TCRdb redid the calling of the multiplex PCR reads with MiXCR, one entry per CDR3 protein. The data show roughly 220,000 distinct CDR3 sequences, roughly 50% seen once. The specimen sequenced was peripheral blood. The source of these receptors is an adult man with Graves' ophthalmopathy.

The chain carries TRBV7-8 and TRBJ1-5, with 7 nucleotides matching TRBD1. The CDR3 sequence is 15 residues long. J gave up 5 bases and V 1 base, and 5 bases lay outside the gene matches. Per the germline V gene, CDR1 is SGHVS and CDR2 is FQNEAQ. CDR3 loop: CASSLGRGQDQPQHF. In nucleotides, the CDR3 is TGTGCCAGCAGCTTAGGGAGGGGGCAAGATCAGCCCCAGCATTTT.

The rearrangement joins TRBV7-3 to TRBJ2-3; the D is unclear. The V end lost 2 bases, the J end lost 11 bases, and 14 bases lay between the germline ends. CDR3 length: 13 amino acids. Per the germline V gene, CDR1 is SGHTA and CDR2 is FQGTGA. DNA for the CDR3: TGTGCCAGCAGCTTACAGTCTTACAATGAGCAGTATTTT. Its protein is CASSLQSYNEQYF.

This clonotype was seen only a few times. The chain has TRBV7-9 and TRBJ2-6, with D maybe TRBD1 (5 bases). CDR3 length equals 18 residues. With 5 bases removed from V and 0 bases from J, the gap between germline ends came to 17 bases. Germline-derived CDR1 and CDR2 are SEHNR and FQNEAQ (reference sequence). The CDR3 DNA follows: TGTGCCAGCAGCACCGTGGACAAGGATCACTCTGGGGCCAACGTCCTGACTTTC. Its protein is CASSTVDKDHSGANVLTF.

The chain employs TRBV12-3 or TRBV12-4 and TRBJ2-5; 8 bases agree with TRBD1. The length of the CDR3 is 15 residues. The V and J ends lost 3 bases and 4 bases, in that order; junction bases with no gene match: 7. DNA for the CDR3: TGTGCCAGCAGTTTGGGGCAGGGGGCTAGAGAGACCCAGTACTTC. Translation: CASSLGQGARETQYF.

This clonotype was counted between two and nine times. The chain employs TRBV7-9 and TRBJ2-7; the D is unclear. CDR1 is SEHNR and CDR2 is FQNEAQ in the germline V gene (reference sequence). The CDR3 runs to 13 residues. V lost 2 bases to trimming and J lost 4 bases, with 9 bases between them. CDR3 sequence reads: CASSLIGPYEQYF. CDR3 DNA: TGTGCCAGCAGCTTAATAGGGCCATACGAGCAGTACTTC.

Many counts were recorded for this clonotype. This chain links TRBV29-1 with TRBJ1-1, with D unresolved. CDR1 and CDR2 (germline): SQVTM, ANQGSEA. V shed 5 bases and J shed 5 bases, with 15 bases lying between them. The length of the CDR3 is 13 residues. This CDR3 is CSVSWSTGTEAFF. The CDR3 DNA follows: TGCAGCGTTAGTTGGAGTACTGGTACTGAAGCTTTCTTT. Filled out from reference TRBV29-1 and TRBJ1-1, the complete variable domain reads SAVISQKPSRDICQRGTSLTIQCQVDSQVTMMFWYRQQPGQSLTLIATANQGSEATYESGFVIDKFPISRPNLTFSTLTVSNMSPEDSSIYLCSVSWSTGTEAFFGQGTRLTVV.

This rearrangement joins TRBV6-2 or TRBV6-3 to TRBJ1-1, with 9 bases lining up with TRBD1. Germline assignment: CDR1 MNHEY and CDR2 SVGEGT. CDR3 size: 16 residues. V gave up 0 bases and J gave up 0 bases; unmatched junction bases: 2. The CDR3 DNA sequence: TGTGCCAGCAGTTACTCAAGGACAGGGGTGAACACTGAAGCTTTCTTT. Its protein product is CASSYSRTGVNTEAFF.

The rearrangement links TRBV20-1 to TRBJ1-3; D gene uncertain. This CDR3 comprises 15 residues. Germline CDR1 is DFQATT and CDR2 is SNEGSKA (reference sequence). Trimming pared 6 bases from V and 9 bases from J, leaving 24 bases between. Here the CDR3 reads CSATSTFATRATIYF. Here the CDR3 DNA reads TGCAGTGCGACCTCGACCTTTGCTACCCGAGCCACCATATATTTT.

The rearrangement uses TRBV6-5 and TRBJ1-6, with D possibly TRBD1 on 5 matching bases. The V gene lost 6 bases and the J gene lost 7 bases, with 19 bases spanning the gap. CDR1 MNHEY and CDR2 SVGAGI come from the germline V gene. The CDR3 has 16 residues. For the CDR3, the DNA is TGTGCCAGCAGGCTGGGACCGGGACTATTGAATTCACCCCTCCACTTT. Translated, it gives CASRLGPGLLNSPLHF.

This chain joins TRBV9 and TRBJ1-2; TRBD1 aligns across 9 bases. The J segment lost 7 bases and the V segment lost 7 bases, leaving 17 bases of the junction unmatched. Germline loops: CDR1 SGDLS, CDR2 YYNGEE. This CDR3 comprises 16 residues. CDR3 protein: CASSESPGTGGGGYTF. CDR3 DNA sequence: TGTGCCAGCTCTGAGAGCCCGGGAACAGGGGGCGGTGGCTACACCTTC. The full variable domain, its missing parts supplied by reference TRBV9 and TRBJ1-2, is DSGVTQTPKHLITATGQRVTLRCSPRSGDLSVYWYQQSLDQGLQFLIQYYNGEERAKGNILERFSAQQFPDLHSELNLSSLELGDSALYFCASSESPGTGGGGYTFGSGTRLTVV.

The chain links TRBV7-9 to TRBJ1-4; possibly TRBD1 for D (5 bases). The CDR3 contains 14 residues. Germline CDR1 is SEHNR and CDR2 is FQNEAQ (reference sequence). The germline V and J ends were trimmed by 4 bases and 8 bases, with 14 bases remaining between them. In nucleotides, the CDR3 is TGTGCCAGCAGCTCCGGGGGAGGGGAAGAAAAACTGTTTTTT. Amino acids: CASSSGGGEEKLFF. Based on the CDR3 plus reference TRBV7-9 and TRBJ1-4, the full variable domain is DTGVSQNPRHKITKRGQNVTFRCDPISEHNRLYWYRQTLGQGPEFLTYFQNEAQLEKSRLLSDRFSAERPKGSFSTLEIQRTEQGDSAMYLCASSSGGGEEKLFFGSGTQLSVL.

This clonotype was recorded at least ten times. The J gene is TRBJ1-2, the V gene TRBV2; D remains unclear. The germline gives CDR1 SNHLY, CDR2 FYNNEI. The length of the CDR3 is 14 residues. V was shortened by 1 base and J by 8 bases, with 14 bases between the two germline ends. Here the CDR3 reads CASSEEVGGSGYTF. Here the CDR3 DNA reads TGTGCCAGCAGTGAAGAAGTTGGAGGATCAGGCTACACCTTC.

This clonotype has at least ten counts. This sequence joins TRBV7-9 and TRBJ2-5; D is undetermined. The V end lost 5 bases, the J end lost 3 bases, and 4 bases lay between the germline ends. There are 11 residues in the CDR3. Germline CDR1 and CDR2: SEHNR and FQNEAQ (reference sequence). The DNA for the CDR3 is TGTGCCAGCAGCCTGAAAGAGACCCAGTACTTC. Translated, it gives CASSLKETQYF.

This clonotype was observed once. CDR3 sequence reads: CASSDFYRGGVEAFF. The CDR3 DNA reads as TGTGCCAGCAGTGACTTTTACAGGGGAGGCGTTGAAGCTTTCTTT. The rearrangement joins TRBV2 to TRBJ1-1, with 7 bases matching TRBD1. V was clipped by 3 bases and J by 7 bases; unmatched bases: 11. This CDR3 contains 15 residues. Germline CDR1 reads SNHLY; CDR2 reads FYNNEI. The entire variable domain, with the rest obtained from reference TRBV2 and TRBJ1-1, is as follows: EPEVTQTPSHQVTQMGQEVILRCVPISNHLYFYWYRQILGQKVEFLVSFYNNEISEKSEIFDDQFSVERPDGSNFTLKIRSTKLEDSAMYFCASSDFYRGGVEAFFGQGTRLTVV.

This clonotype was detected only a few times. The chain recombines TRBV5-4 with TRBJ1-4; D is perhaps TRBD1 (6 bases). Germline values: CDR1 SGHNT, CDR2 YYREEE (reference sequence). This CDR3 comprises 14 residues. V lost 0 bases to trimming and J lost 5 bases, with 8 bases between them. The CDR3: CASSLGTVNEKLFF. CDR3 nucleotides: TGTGCCAGCAGCTTGGGGACAGTAAATGAAAAACTGTTTTTT.

The J gene is TRBJ1-1, the V gene TRBV6-5; the D gene is possibly TRBD1 (5 bases). The germline V gene has CDR1 MNHEY and CDR2 SVGAGI. Deletions cut 0 bases from V and 4 bases from J, with 9 bases between. The CDR3 has 14 amino acids. CDR3 region: CASSYSRQGTEAFF. CDR3 nucleotide sequence: TGTGCCAGCAGTTACTCTCGGCAGGGCACTGAAGCTTTCTTT.

The rearrangement links TRBV19 to TRBJ1-2, with D possibly matching TRBD1 (6 bases). Per germline, CDR1 LNHDA and CDR2 SQIVND (reference sequence). Deletions cut 4 bases from V and 2 bases from J, with 14 bases between. The CDR3 has 15 residues. CDR3 nucleotides: TGTGCCAGTAGTACCGCCCCCCAGGGGAACTATGGCTACACCTTC. Protein product: CASSTAPQGNYGYTF.

The chain carries TRBV7-9 and TRBJ2-7; the D gene is possibly TRBD2 (6 bases). The germline V and J ends were trimmed by 0 bases and 2 bases, with 14 bases remaining between them. This CDR3 comprises 16 residues. The germline V gene encodes CDR1 SEHNR and CDR2 FQNEAQ (reference sequence). CDR3 in DNA: TGTGCCAGCAGCTTAGCGCGGGGTGGATCAACCTACGAGCAGTACTTC. Protein sequence: CASSLARGGSTYEQYF.

Notes on this clonotype: Because the CDR3 is missing its conserved closing phenylalanine or tryptophan, this is likely a read error. The rearrangement links TRBV24-1 to TRBJ2-7, with a weak D call TRBD2 (5 bases). V was trimmed by 0 bases and J by 3 bases, leaving 14 bases between them. CDR1 and CDR2 (germline): KGHDR, SFDVKD. CDR3 length: 16 residues. Here the CDR3 reads CATSDLPSREVYEQYL. In nucleotides, the CDR3 is TGTGCCACCAGTGATTTGCCTAGCAGAGAGGTCTACGAGCAGTACCTC.

This chain links TRBV12-3 or TRBV12-4 with TRBJ1-6; a weak D match, TRBD1 (6 bases). CDR3 length equals 17 residues. V dropped 4 bases and J dropped 6 bases, with 19 bases sitting between them. The chain's CDR3 is CASSYVTGRNGNSPLHF. The CDR3 DNA is TGTGCCAGCAGTTACGTGACAGGTCGGAATGGTAATTCACCCCTCCACTTT.

The chain is built from TRBV7-9 and TRBJ1-6; no clear D. V lost 5 bases and J 10 bases, leaving 18 bases between the germline ends. Germline CDR1 is SEHNR and CDR2 is FQNEAQ (reference sequence). This CDR3 contains 15 residues. CDR3 in amino acids: CASSLAGVDYSPLHF. The CDR3, as DNA: TGTGCCAGCAGCCTGGCTGGGGTAGATTACTCACCCCTCCACTTT.

This clonotype came up a few times. This sequence joins TRBV10-3 and TRBJ2-2; the D is unclear. V was clipped by 7 bases and J by 5 bases, with 20 bases between them. Per germline, CDR1 ENHRY and CDR2 SYGVKD. The CDR3 runs 16 residues. CDR3 amino acids: CAINSAEGRRTGELFF. CDR3 in DNA: TGTGCCATCAATTCCGCAGAAGGGCGGCGGACCGGGGAGCTGTTTTTT.

The genes are TRBV7-2 and TRBJ1-2; D may be TRBD1 (5 bases). This CDR3 comprises 14 residues. V lost 5 bases to trimming and J lost 6 bases, with 16 bases between them. The germline V gene encodes CDR1 SGHTA and CDR2 FQGNSA. CDR3 coding DNA: TGTGCCAGCAGCGTAGACGGGGCTAGGAATGGCTACACCTTC. Translating gives CASSVDGARNGYTF.

The chain recombines TRBV5-1 with TRBJ1-2; 7 bases are a match to TRBD1. CDR3 length equals 13 residues. The germline V gene encodes CDR1 SGHRS and CDR2 YFSETQ. V dropped 4 bases and J dropped 4; count of bases not matched to a gene: 4. The CDR3 protein is CASSQGQFYGYTF. The CDR3 DNA reads TGCGCCAGCAGCCAGGGACAGTTCTATGGCTACACCTTC.

The chain is built from TRBV7-9 and TRBJ2-2; 8 nucleotides agree with TRBD1. This CDR3 comprises 17 residues. V trimming: 6 bases; J trimming: 2 bases; junction bases outside the gene matches: 11. CDR1 is SEHNR and CDR2 is FQNEAQ in the germline V gene (reference sequence). The CDR3 is CASSYSPTGVNTGELFF. The CDR3 nucleotides are TGTGCCAGCAGTTATAGTCCGACAGGGGTCAACACCGGGGAGCTGTTTTTT.

The chain links TRBV20-1 to TRBJ2-7, with 9 bases aligning to TRBD2. The CDR3 is 15 amino acids. The germline V gene encodes CDR1 DFQATT and CDR2 SNEGSKA (reference sequence). V gave up 1 base and J gave up 3 bases; unmatched junction bases: 7. The CDR3 nucleotides read TGCAGTGCTAGAGCGGAGGGTAGCGGGAGCTACGAGCAGTACTTC. It translates to CSARAEGSGSYEQYF.

The rearrangement uses TRBV9 and TRBJ1-6; a possible D gene is TRBD1 (6 bases). The CDR3 spans 16 residues. V lost 5 bases, J lost 4 bases, and 16 bases lay in between. CDR1 is SGDLS and CDR2 is YYNGEE in the germline V gene. The CDR3 DNA reads as TGTGCCAGCAGTCTCGCGGGGGGCTGGTATAATTCACCCCTCCACTTT. As protein: CASSLAGGWYNSPLHF.

This clonotype was counted a single time. The junction shows a germline mismatch at one end, possibly a read error. This chain links TRBV5-5 with TRBJ2-5, with a tentative D call TRBD1 (7 bases). This CDR3 is 15 amino acids long. Germline CDR1 SGHKS, CDR2 YYEKEE (reference sequence). CDR3 in DNA: TGCGCCAGCAGCCCCGGACAGGCGGGGCGGAAGACCCAGTACTTC. Its translation is CASSPGQAGRKTQYF.

The table lists this clonotype with a few counts. This sequence joins TRBV24-1 and TRBJ2-3, with D perhaps matching TRBD2 (6 bases). V lost 2 bases and J 6 bases, leaving 14 bases between the germline ends. The CDR3 totals 15 residues. The germline V gene encodes CDR1 KGHDR and CDR2 SFDVKD. The chain's CDR3 is CATSDWREGADTQYF. The DNA of the CDR3 is TGTGCCACCAGTGATTGGAGGGAAGGCGCGGATACGCAGTATTTT.

V and J are TRBV4-1 and TRBJ1-1; D uncertain. Germline V lookup: CDR1 MGHRA, CDR2 YSYEKL. With 5 bases removed from V and 0 bases from J, the gap between germline ends came to 10 bases. The CDR3 consists of 14 residues. The CDR3, as DNA: TGCGCCAGCAGCGGAACCCTTATGAACACTGAAGCTTTCTTT. Encoded protein: CASSGTLMNTEAFF.

The CDR3 is CSAIDRGNTEAFF. The CDR3 DNA follows: TGCAGTGCTATCGACAGGGGGAACACTGAAGCTTTCTTT. The chain has TRBV20-1 and TRBJ1-1, with TRBD1 matching 8 bases. V lost 4 bases to trimming and J lost 1 base; unmatched junction nucleotides: 2. The germline CDR1 and CDR2 sequences are DFQATT and SNEGSKA (reference sequence). The CDR3 loop spans 13 amino acids.

This chain links TRBV6-4 with TRBJ2-7; TRBD1 matches at 9 bases. The germline V gene has CDR1 MRHNA and CDR2 SNTAGT. Unmatched junction bases numbered 5, after V lost 6 bases and J lost 2 bases. The CDR3 is 14 residues long. The CDR3: CASRTGGDTYEQYF. In nucleotides, the CDR3 is TGTGCCAGCAGGACAGGGGGGGACACCTACGAGCAGTACTTC.